The rows below give T cell receptor beta chains drawn from one sample of a study of blood T cell repertoires in COVID-19. TCRdb's table, derived via immunoSEQ multiplex PCR, lists solely in-frame clones and lacks some. The sample records 270,000 or so clones, about 76% being singletons. The sample taken for sequencing was peripheral blood. The receptors were gathered from a woman aged 55-69 years with active or convalescent COVID-19. CDR3s include the opening cysteine and the closing phenylalanine or tryptophan. Fields, in order: J gene, V gene, CDR3 protein.

>TRBJ1-5|TRBV7-2
CASSLATGSQPQHF
>TRBJ1-6|TRBV6-5
CASVRAGGSPLHF
>TRBJ1-4|TRBV5-8
CASSSHRQGNEKLFF
>TRBJ1-2|TRBV27
CASSFEQGGGYTF
>TRBJ2-5|TRBV6-2/TRBV6-3
CASSYRETQYF
>TRBJ2-7|TRBV7-2
CASSSQGSRTYEQYF
>TRBJ2-5|TRBV15
CATPGLAITFQETQYF
>TRBJ2-2|TRBV3-1/TRBV3-2
CASSQLGLANTGELFF
>NA|TRBV6-6
CASRGRGWGNQPQYF
>TRBJ1-5|TRBV25-1
CASRLGGEGNQPQHF
>TRBJ1-2|TRBV28
CASRLPGQGGGYTF
>TRBJ1-1|TRBV24-1
CATSDFRGTEAFF
>TRBJ1-1|TRBV18
CASSTRVDTEAFF
>TRBJ1-4|TRBV4-3
CASSQGQRNEKLFF
>TRBJ2-1|TRBV14
CASSQVGRGLGEQFF
>TRBJ1-6|TRBV27
CASSPDRGGYNSPLHF
>TRBJ1-2|TRBV30
CAWSPQGAGYTF
>TRBJ1-1|TRBV19
CASRPLGGGASFTEAFF
>TRBJ1-2|TRBV27
CASSILGGYGYTF
>TRBJ2-7|TRBV19
CASSIRQGADEQYF
>TRBJ2-6|TRBV5-4
CASSLESGANVLTF
>TRBJ1-5|TRBV19
CASSTTFDRFSNQPQHF
>TRBJ2-7|TRBV5-4
CASSSDRGLYEQYF
>TRBJ2-1|TRBV9
CASSVDVGGGAYNEQFF
>TRBJ2-3|TRBV9
CASSVANSVDTQYF
>TRBJ1-3|TRBV7-9
CASSLASRSGNTIYF